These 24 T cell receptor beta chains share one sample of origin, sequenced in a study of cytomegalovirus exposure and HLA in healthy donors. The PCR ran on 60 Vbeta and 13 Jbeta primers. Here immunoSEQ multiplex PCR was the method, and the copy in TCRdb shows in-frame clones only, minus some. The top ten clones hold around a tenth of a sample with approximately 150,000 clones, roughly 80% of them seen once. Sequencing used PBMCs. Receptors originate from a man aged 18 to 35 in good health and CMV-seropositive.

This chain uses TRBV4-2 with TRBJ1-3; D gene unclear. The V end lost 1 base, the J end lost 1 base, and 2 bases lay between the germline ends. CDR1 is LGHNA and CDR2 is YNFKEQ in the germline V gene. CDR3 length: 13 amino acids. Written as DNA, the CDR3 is TGTGCCAGCAGCCAAGCGTCTGGAAACACCATATATTTT. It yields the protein CASSQASGNTIYF.

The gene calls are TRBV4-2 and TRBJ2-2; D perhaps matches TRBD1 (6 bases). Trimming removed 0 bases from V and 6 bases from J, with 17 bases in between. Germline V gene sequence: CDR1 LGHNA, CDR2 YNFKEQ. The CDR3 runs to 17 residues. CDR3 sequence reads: CASSQDRGGSVSGELFF. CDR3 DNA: TGTGCCAGCAGCCAAGATAGAGGGGGTTCGGTATCCGGGGAGCTGTTTTTT.

CDR3 loop: CASNREGTDTQYF. The CDR3 DNA is TGCGCCAGCAATCGGGAGGGCACAGATACGCAGTATTTT. The chain joins TRBV5-1 to TRBJ2-3; the match to TRBD2 covers 7 bases. The J segment lost 1 base and the V segment lost 6 bases, leaving 2 bases of the junction unmatched. CDR3 length equals 13 residues. Germline CDR1 reads SGHRS; CDR2 reads YFSETQ.

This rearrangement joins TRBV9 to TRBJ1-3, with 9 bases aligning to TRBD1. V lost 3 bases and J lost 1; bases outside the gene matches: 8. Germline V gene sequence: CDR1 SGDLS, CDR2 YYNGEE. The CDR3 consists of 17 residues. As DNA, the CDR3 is TGTGCCAGCAGCGATGCGGGACAGGGAGTTTCTGGAAACACCATATATTTT. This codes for CASSDAGQGVSGNTIYF.

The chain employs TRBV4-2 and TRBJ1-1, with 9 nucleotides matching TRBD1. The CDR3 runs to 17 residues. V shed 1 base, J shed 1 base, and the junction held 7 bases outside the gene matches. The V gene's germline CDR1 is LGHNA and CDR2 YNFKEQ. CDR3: CASSQGGTGYGNTEAFF. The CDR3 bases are TGTGCCAGCAGCCAAGGCGGGACAGGGTATGGGAACACTGAAGCTTTCTTT.

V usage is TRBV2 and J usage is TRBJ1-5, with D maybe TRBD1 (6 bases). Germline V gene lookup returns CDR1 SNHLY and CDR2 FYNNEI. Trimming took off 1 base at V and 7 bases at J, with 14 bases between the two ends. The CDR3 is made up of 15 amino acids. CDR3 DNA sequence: TGTGCCAGCAGTGAAGTAACAGGGCGTAGGCAGCCCCAGCATTTT. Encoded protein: CASSEVTGRRQPQHF.

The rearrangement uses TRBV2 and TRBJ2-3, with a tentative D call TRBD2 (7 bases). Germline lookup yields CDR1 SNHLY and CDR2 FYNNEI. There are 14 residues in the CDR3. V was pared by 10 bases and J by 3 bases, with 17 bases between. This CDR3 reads CANYNGRGTDTQYF. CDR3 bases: TGTGCCAACTATAATGGGAGGGGGACAGATACGCAGTATTTT. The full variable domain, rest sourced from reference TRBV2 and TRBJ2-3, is EPEVTQTPSHQVTQMGQEVILRCVPISNHLYFYWYRQILGQKVEFLVSFYNNEISEKSEIFDDQFSVERPDGSNFTLKIRSTKLEDSAMYFCANYNGRGTDTQYFGPGTRLTVL.

The CDR3 protein is CASSRDGGNEKLFF. In DNA form, the CDR3 reads TGTGCCAGCAGCCGGGACGGGGGGAATGAAAAACTGTTTTTT. The V gene is TRBV5-4, the J gene TRBJ1-4; D perhaps matches TRBD1 (5 bases). V was cut by 4 bases and J by 5 bases, with 12 bases left in between. The CDR3 is made up of 14 amino acids. Germline V CDR1 and CDR2: SGHNT, YYREEE (reference sequence).

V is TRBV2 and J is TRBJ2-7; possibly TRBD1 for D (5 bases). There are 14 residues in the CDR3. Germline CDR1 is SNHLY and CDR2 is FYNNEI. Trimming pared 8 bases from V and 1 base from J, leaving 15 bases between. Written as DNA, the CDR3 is TGTGCCAGCGCAAAGGGGTCGGGTTCCTACGAGCAGTACTTC. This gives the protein CASAKGSGSYEQYF.

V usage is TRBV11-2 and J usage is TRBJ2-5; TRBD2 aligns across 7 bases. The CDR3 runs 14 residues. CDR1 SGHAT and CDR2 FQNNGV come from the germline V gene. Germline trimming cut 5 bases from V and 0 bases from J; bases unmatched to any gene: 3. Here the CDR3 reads CASSPGTNQETQYF. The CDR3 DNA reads TGTGCCAGCAGCCCTGGGACTAACCAAGAGACCCAGTACTTC.

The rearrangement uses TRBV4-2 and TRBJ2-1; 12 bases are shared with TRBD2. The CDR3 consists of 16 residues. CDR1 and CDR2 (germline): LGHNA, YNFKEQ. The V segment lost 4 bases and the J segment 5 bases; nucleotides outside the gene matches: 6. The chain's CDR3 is CASSPSSGRADNEQFF. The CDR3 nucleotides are TGTGCCAGCAGCCCGTCTAGCGGGAGGGCGGACAATGAGCAGTTCTTC.

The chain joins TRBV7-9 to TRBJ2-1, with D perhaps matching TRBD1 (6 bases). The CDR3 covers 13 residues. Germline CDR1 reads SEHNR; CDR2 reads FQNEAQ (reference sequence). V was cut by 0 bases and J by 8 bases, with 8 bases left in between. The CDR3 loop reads CASSLAHRDEQFF. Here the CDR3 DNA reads TGTGCCAGCAGCTTAGCCCACAGGGATGAGCAGTTCTTC.

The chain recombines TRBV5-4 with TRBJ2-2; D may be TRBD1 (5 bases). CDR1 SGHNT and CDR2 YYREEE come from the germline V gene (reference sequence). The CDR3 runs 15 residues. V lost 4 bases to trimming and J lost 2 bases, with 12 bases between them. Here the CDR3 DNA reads TGTGCCAGCAGCGGGGCTTGGGGCAACACCGGGGAGCTGTTTTTT. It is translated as CASSGAWGNTGELFF.

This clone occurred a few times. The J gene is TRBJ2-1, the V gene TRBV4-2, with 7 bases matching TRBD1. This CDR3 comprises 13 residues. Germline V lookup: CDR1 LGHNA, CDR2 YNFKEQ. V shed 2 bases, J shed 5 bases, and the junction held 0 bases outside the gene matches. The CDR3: CASSQQGDNEQFF. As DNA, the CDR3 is TGTGCCAGCAGCCAACAGGGGGACAATGAGCAGTTCTTC.

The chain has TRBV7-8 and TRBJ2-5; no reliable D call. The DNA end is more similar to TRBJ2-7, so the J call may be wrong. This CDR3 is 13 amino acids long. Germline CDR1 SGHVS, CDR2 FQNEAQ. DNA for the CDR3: TGTGCCAGCAGCTTTGTAAGCTCCTACGAGCAGTACTTC. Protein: CASSFVSSYEQYF.

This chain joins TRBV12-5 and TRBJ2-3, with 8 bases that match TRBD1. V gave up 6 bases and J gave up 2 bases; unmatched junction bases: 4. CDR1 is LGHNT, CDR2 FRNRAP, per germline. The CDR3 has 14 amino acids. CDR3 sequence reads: CASGSGQVTDTQYF. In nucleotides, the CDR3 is TGTGCTAGTGGGTCGGGACAGGTCACAGATACGCAGTATTTT.

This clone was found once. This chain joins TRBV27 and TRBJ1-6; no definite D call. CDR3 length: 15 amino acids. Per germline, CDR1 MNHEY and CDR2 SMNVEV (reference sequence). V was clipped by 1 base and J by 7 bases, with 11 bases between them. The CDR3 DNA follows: TGTGCCAGCAGTTTATTCCCTTTATTAAATTCACCCCTCCACTTT. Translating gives CASSLFPLLNSPLHF.

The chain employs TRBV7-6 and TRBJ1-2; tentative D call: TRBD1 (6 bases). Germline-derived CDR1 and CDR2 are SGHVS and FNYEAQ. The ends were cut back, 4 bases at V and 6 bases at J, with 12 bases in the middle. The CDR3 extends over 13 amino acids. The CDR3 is CASSSTDRNGYTF. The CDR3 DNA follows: TGTGCCAGCAGCTCTACGGACAGAAATGGCTACACCTTC.

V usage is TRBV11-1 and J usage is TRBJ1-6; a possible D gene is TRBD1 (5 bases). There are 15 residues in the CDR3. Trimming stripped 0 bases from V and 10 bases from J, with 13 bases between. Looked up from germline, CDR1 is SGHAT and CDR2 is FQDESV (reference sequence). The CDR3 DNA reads TGTGCCAGCAGCTTAGCGCATGGGGCTAACTCACCCCTCCACTTT. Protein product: CASSLAHGANSPLHF.

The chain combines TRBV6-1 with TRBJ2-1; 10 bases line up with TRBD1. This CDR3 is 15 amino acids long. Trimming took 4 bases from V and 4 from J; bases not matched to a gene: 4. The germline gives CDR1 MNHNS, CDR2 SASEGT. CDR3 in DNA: TGTGCCAGCAGTGCTGACAGGGGGCCATACAATGAGCAGTTCTTC. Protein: CASSADRGPYNEQFF.

The CDR3 spells CASSVGSKGQMTGELFF. CDR3 in DNA: TGTGCCAGCAGCGTAGGATCAAAGGGACAGATGACCGGGGAGCTGTTTTTT. The chain links TRBV9 to TRBJ2-2; TRBD1 aligns across 7 bases. This CDR3 has 17 residues. Trimming removed 0 bases from V and 5 bases from J; junction bases left unmatched: 10. Germline V gives CDR1 SGDLS, CDR2 YYNGEE.

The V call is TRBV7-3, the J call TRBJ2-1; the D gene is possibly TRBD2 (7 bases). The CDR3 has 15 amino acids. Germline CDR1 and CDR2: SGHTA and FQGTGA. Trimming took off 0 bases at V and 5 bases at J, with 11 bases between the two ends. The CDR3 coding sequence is TGTGCCAGCAGCTTAACGGGGGGGCGGAACAATGAGCAGTTCTTC. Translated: CASSLTGGRNNEQFF.

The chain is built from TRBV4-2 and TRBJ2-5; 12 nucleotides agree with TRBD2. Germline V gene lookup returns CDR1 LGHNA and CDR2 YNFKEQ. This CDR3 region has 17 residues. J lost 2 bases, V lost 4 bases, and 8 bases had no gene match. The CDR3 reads CASSLSLAGGSQETQYF. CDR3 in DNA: TGTGCCAGCAGCCTGTCACTAGCGGGGGGCTCGCAAGAGACCCAGTACTTC.

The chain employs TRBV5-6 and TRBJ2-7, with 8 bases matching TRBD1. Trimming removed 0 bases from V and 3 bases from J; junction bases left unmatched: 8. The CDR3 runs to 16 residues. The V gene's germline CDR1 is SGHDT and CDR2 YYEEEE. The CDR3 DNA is TGTGCCAGCAGCTTGGTCTCTGACAGGGGAATCTACGAGCAGTACTTC. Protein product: CASSLVSDRGIYEQYF.